This is a list of T cell receptor beta chains from one sample in a study. The assay was immunoSEQ multiplex PCR, and TCRdb's table has in-frame clones only and misses some. This table holds 68,000 or so clones, 93% found once. Sequenced sample: PBMCs. Every receptor here comes from a man aged 35 to 55 with rheumatoid arthritis. Each CDR3 is given with its conserved first and last residue. A D gene is named only where the DNA matches it firmly. The size field is filled for only some rows; it gives once, few, many or a size class.

abundance: -; v_gene: TRBV1; j_gene: TRBJ2-7; d_gene: -; CDR3aa: CTSSQELKIQYF; CDR3nt: TGCACCAGCAGCCAAGAACTGAAAATCCAGTACTTC
abundance: -; v_gene: TRBV24-1; j_gene: TRBJ2-5; d_gene: TRBD2; CDR3aa: CATSLTAGGGSQETQYF; CDR3nt: TGTGCCACCAGCCTGACCGCGGGGGGAGGTAGCCAAGAGACCCAGTACTTC
abundance: -; v_gene: TRBV25-1; j_gene: TRBJ1-3; d_gene: -; CDR3aa: CASGYGYSGNTIYF; CDR3nt: TGTGCCAGCGGGTATGGTTACTCTGGAAACACCATATATTTT
abundance: -; v_gene: TRBV5-4; j_gene: TRBJ2-7; d_gene: TRBD2; CDR3aa: CASSPQGTSDYEQYF; CDR3nt: TGTGCCAGCAGCCCCCAGGGGACTAGCGACTACGAGCAGTACTTC
abundance: -; v_gene: TRBV7-6; j_gene: TRBJ1-4; d_gene: TRBD1; CDR3aa: CASSPDLGQGRNEKLFF; CDR3nt: TGTGCCAGCAGCCCAGACCTCGGACAGGGACGAAATGAAAAACTGTTTTTT
abundance: -; v_gene: TRBV3-1/TRBV3-2; j_gene: TRBJ2-1; d_gene: TRBD2; CDR3aa: CASRPLGLAGGIDEQFF; CDR3nt: TGTGCCAGCAGACCTCTAGGACTAGCGGGGGGGATAGATGAGCAGTTCTTC
abundance: -; v_gene: TRBV7-9; j_gene: TRBJ1-5; d_gene: -; CDR3aa: CAMADQGSNQPQHF; CDR3nt: TGTGCCATGGCGGATCAGGGTAGCAATCAGCCCCAGCATTTT
abundance: -; v_gene: TRBV27; j_gene: TRBJ2-7; d_gene: TRBD1; CDR3aa: CASSLSGQGRYEQYF; CDR3nt: TGTGCCAGCAGTTTATCGGGACAGGGGAGGTACGAGCAGTACTTC
abundance: -; v_gene: TRBV5-1; j_gene: TRBJ2-3; d_gene: -; CDR3aa: CASSFSGADTQYF; CDR3nt: TGCGCCAGCAGCTTTTCAGGGGCAGATACGCAGTATTTT
abundance: -; v_gene: TRBV6-2/TRBV6-3; j_gene: TRBJ2-1; d_gene: TRBD2; CDR3aa: CASSDGLAGVGSYNEQFF; CDR3nt: TGTGCCAGCAGCGACGGACTAGCGGGAGTCGGGTCCTACAATGAGCAGTTCTTC
abundance: -; v_gene: TRBV29-1; j_gene: TRBJ1-1; d_gene: TRBD1; CDR3aa: CSATKIGTGITEAFF; CDR3nt: TGCAGCGCCACAAAAATAGGGACAGGGATCACTGAAGCTTTCTTT
abundance: -; v_gene: TRBV4-3; j_gene: TRBJ2-7; d_gene: -; CDR3aa: CASSQDVRGDLPYEQYF; CDR3nt: TGCGCCAGCAGCCAAGATGTCAGGGGCGACCTGCCCTACGAGCAGTACTTC
abundance: -; v_gene: TRBV9; j_gene: TRBJ2-1; d_gene: TRBD2; CDR3aa: CASSVRRAGGPGNEQFF; CDR3nt: TGTGCCAGCAGCGTAAGGCGAGCGGGAGGGCCCGGCAATGAGCAGTTCTTC
abundance: -; v_gene: TRBV9; j_gene: TRBJ2-5; d_gene: -; CDR3aa: CASSPTGTAQETQYF; CDR3nt: TGTGCCAGCAGCCCAACAGGGACCGCACAAGAGACCCAGTACTTC
abundance: -; v_gene: TRBV4-1; j_gene: TRBJ2-7; d_gene: -; CDR3aa: CASSQVGAGGYEQYF; CDR3nt: TGCGCCAGCAGCCAAGTTGGGGCAGGAGGCTACGAGCAGTACTTC
abundance: once; v_gene: TRBV10-2; j_gene: TRBJ2-3; d_gene: -; CDR3aa: CASSESIRAGTDTQYF; CDR3nt: TGCGCCAGCAGTGAGTCGATCAGGGCAGGGACAGATACGCAGTATTTT
abundance: -; v_gene: TRBV18; j_gene: TRBJ1-4; d_gene: TRBD1; CDR3aa: CASSRGTGQTNEKLFF; CDR3nt: TGTGCCAGCTCACGGGGGACAGGGCAAACTAATGAAAAACTGTTTTTT
abundance: -; v_gene: TRBV28; j_gene: TRBJ2-7; d_gene: -; CDR3aa: CASSTPTTGPYEQYF; CDR3nt: TGTGCCAGCAGTACCCCTACTACAGGCCCCTACGAGCAGTACTTC
abundance: -; v_gene: TRBV7-9; j_gene: TRBJ1-3; d_gene: -; CDR3aa: CASSRTAIGNTIYF; CDR3nt: TGTGCCAGCAGCCGCACAGCCATCGGGAACACCATATATTTT
abundance: -; v_gene: TRBV19; j_gene: TRBJ2-3; d_gene: -; CDR3aa: CASSIGEDTQYF; CDR3nt: TGTGCCAGTAGTATCGGTGAGGATACGCAGTATTTT
abundance: -; v_gene: TRBV7-9; j_gene: TRBJ1-4; d_gene: -; CDR3aa: CASSPIRVREVDEKLFF; CDR3nt: TGTGCCAGCAGCCCCATCCGGGTCAGGGAGGTGGATGAAAAACTGTTTTTT
abundance: -; v_gene: TRBV10-3; j_gene: TRBJ2-7; d_gene: -; CDR3aa: CAIGPGLANEQYF; CDR3nt: TGTGCCATCGGACCCGGGCTAGCGAACGAGCAGTACTTC
abundance: -; v_gene: TRBV24-1; j_gene: TRBJ1-1; d_gene: -; CDR3aa: CATSDWMNTEAFF; CDR3nt: TGTGCCACCAGTGATTGGATGAACACTGAAGCTTTCTTT
abundance: -; v_gene: TRBV7-2; j_gene: TRBJ2-1; d_gene: TRBD2; CDR3aa: CASSFLAGDLFYNEQFF; CDR3nt: TGTGCCAGCAGCTTTTTAGCGGGAGATCTCTTTTACAATGAGCAGTTCTTC
abundance: -; v_gene: TRBV5-1; j_gene: TRBJ1-1; d_gene: -; CDR3aa: CASSLAAIVDTEAFF; CDR3nt: TGCGCCAGCAGCTTGGCCGCCATCGTGGACACTGAAGCTTTCTTT
abundance: -; v_gene: TRBV11-2; j_gene: TRBJ1-6; d_gene: -; CDR3aa: CASSLVDSISPLHF; CDR3nt: TGTGCCAGCAGCTTAGTAGACAGTATTTCACCCCTCCACTTT
abundance: -; v_gene: TRBV3-1/TRBV3-2; j_gene: TRBJ1-4; d_gene: -; CDR3aa: CASSQTLTGNEKLFF; CDR3nt: TGTGCCAGCAGCCAGACCTTAACAGGGAATGAAAAACTGTTTTTT
abundance: -; v_gene: TRBV12-5; j_gene: TRBJ1-1; d_gene: -; CDR3aa: CASGLDRVTEAFF; CDR3nt: TGTGCTAGTGGTTTGGACAGGGTCACTGAAGCTTTCTTT